This TCR beta chain was recovered during a study of cytomegalovirus exposure and HLA in healthy donors. As for this clone: The target antigen is unknown.

The primer mix had 60 Vbeta and 13 Jbeta primers. This table comes from immunoSEQ multiplex PCR, and its TCRdb copy is limited to in-frame clones, with some not included. The profile covers 99,000 or so clones, with 78% appearing a single time and approximately 5.6% taken by the ten largest. Study-level results: Using a false discovery rate of 0.05, a later analysis showed that fewer than 20,000 TCR beta sequences were associated with HLA alleles. Accurate HLA-A and HLA-B prediction from TCR beta sequences was reported for most subjects. Whilst most TCR sequences proved rare, a subset of public TCRs occurred across many donors. Sequencing likely generated an artifact that appeared as a cluster of highly shared sequence variants.

Germline V gives CDR1 MNHNS, CDR2 SASEGT. The J segment lost 1 base and the V segment lost 4 bases, leaving 6 bases of the junction unmatched. The CDR3 has 15 residues. The chain joins TRBV6-1 to TRBJ2-5; 7 bases map to TRBD1. The sequence derives from a male donor in good health and CMV-seronegative. Sequencing input: PBMCs. In DNA, the CDR3 is TGTGCCAGCAGTGGAGAGAACAGGGGCCAAGAGACCCAGTACTTC. It translates to CASSGENRGQETQYF.